This T cell receptor beta chain was observed in a study of T cells after yellow fever vaccination. Findings of the study overall: Only a small proportion of the clonotypes turned up in both the CD4 and the CD8 compartments, likely arising from convergent recombination. A weaker secondary response peaked on day 5, the primary on day 15. Clones that expanded after primary vaccination mostly reappeared after the booster (roughly 95% CD4, roughly 87% CD8).

It was through 5'RACE template switching that TCR cDNA was made, with a universal primer site and UMIs added. TCRdb re-derived calls from the 5' RACE reads in MiXCR, one entry per CDR3 protein. Of about 580,000 distinct CDR3 sequences in the sample, around 17% were seen once. This clonotype was seen at least ten times. Its target is not known. V lost 6 bases, J lost 8 bases, and 11 bases lay in between. The CDR3 has 12 residues. The gene calls are TRBV12-3 or TRBV12-4 and TRBJ2-1, with D uncertain. This receptor was obtained from a man between 18 and 29 years old who received the YFV17D yellow fever vaccine. The specimen comprised PBMCs, sampled 5 to 6 days after the first yellow fever vaccination. CDR3 amino acids: CASRRQIDEQFF. The CDR3 coding sequence is TGTGCCAGCAGACGACAAATAGATGAGCAGTTCTTC.